A single sample is the source of the 21 T cell receptor beta chains below, sequenced in a study of T cell responses to AZD1222 COVID-19 vaccine (dated by TCRdb to 2020 to 2023). The library relied on the immunoSEQ multiplex PCR assay. TCRdb re-hosts the immuneACCESS table, in-frame sequences only. Its copies lack some clones; in the studies checked, an unresolved V gene accounts for under half of them, and the cause for the rest is not known. This sample lists about 150,000 clones; approximately 87% were detected once. Of the sample, 4.5% to 6% falls within the top ten clones. The label giving this sample's time point can be read as: baseline before first vaccination. The intended sense of this specimen's treatment or condition label: meningococcal conjugate vaccine given as trial control. This specimen was peripheral blood, taken on day 0 of MenACWY control vaccination. The receptors here all came from an adult in good health.

V is TRBV19 and J is TRBJ1-4; no reliable D call. Trimming left V 6 bases short and J 10 bases short, with 21 bases between. The CDR3 sequence is 15 residues long. The germline V gene has CDR1 LNHDA and CDR2 SQIVND (reference sequence). The chain's CDR3 is CASSPLSDYRAKLFF. Here the CDR3 DNA reads TGTGCCAGTAGCCCACTCTCAGACTATCGGGCAAAACTGTTTTTT.

This clone has just one count. The V and J genes are TRBV7-3 and TRBJ1-2; TRBD1 matches 9 bases. Germline lookup yields CDR1 SGHTA and CDR2 FQGTGA. The CDR3 extends over 15 amino acids. V shed 5 bases and J 4 bases; nucleotides not matched to a gene: 8. CDR3 DNA sequence: TGTGCCAGCAGCCCCACGGACAGGGGCCCCTATGGCTACACCTTC. Its translation: CASSPTDRGPYGYTF.

This clone was detected only once. J is TRBJ1-2 and V is TRBV10-2, with 8 nucleotides matching TRBD1. CDR3 length equals 13 residues. Trimming at V came to 4 bases and at J to 10 bases, leaving 8 bases not matched to a gene. CDR1 WSHSY and CDR2 SAAADI come from the germline V gene. The CDR3 nucleotides read TGCGCCAGCAGTGTCGGACAGGGCGTTTACTACACCTTC. It specifies CASSVGQGVYYTF.

This chain links TRBV5-8 with TRBJ1-3; possibly TRBD1 for D (5 bases). V was trimmed by 4 bases and J by 2 bases, leaving 13 bases between them. From germline, CDR1 is SGHTS and CDR2 YDEGEE. The CDR3 consists of 15 residues. Here the CDR3 DNA reads TGTGCCAGCAGCCCCAAGGGGTTCCCTGGAAACACCATATATTTT. This encodes CASSPKGFPGNTIYF.

The chain's CDR3 is CASSQALGQPQHF. Written as DNA, the CDR3 is TGTGCCAGCAGCCAAGCACTCGGTCAGCCCCAGCATTTT. The chain links TRBV3-1 (or the pseudogene TRBV3-2) to TRBJ1-5; D remains ambiguous. Per the germline V gene, CDR1 is LGHDT and CDR2 is YNNKEL (reference sequence). This CDR3 has 13 amino acids. Trimming pared 1 base from V and 6 bases from J, leaving 7 bases between.

The chain combines TRBV14 with TRBJ2-3; D gene ambiguous. V was clipped by 3 bases and J by 6 bases, with 13 bases between them. Germline V gene data show CDR1 as SGHDN and CDR2 as FVKESK. This CDR3 has 14 residues. The CDR3 DNA sequence: TGTGCCAGCAGCCAGCTGGCTGCCCCGGATACGCAGTATTTT. Its translation is CASSQLAAPDTQYF.

The chain has TRBV28 and TRBJ2-7; D possibly uses TRBD1 or TRBD2 (5 bases each). The CDR3 has 15 residues. Germline assignment: CDR1 MDHEN and CDR2 SYDVKM. V was trimmed by 5 bases and J by 5 bases, leaving 19 bases between them. CDR3 sequence reads: CASSPNGTPSNEQYV. The CDR3 nucleotides read TGTGCCAGCAGTCCTAATGGGACCCCGTCTAACGAGCAGTACGTC.

This chain links TRBV5-1 with TRBJ1-1; 7 positions agree with TRBD1. The germline V gene has CDR1 SGHRS and CDR2 YFSETQ. The CDR3 spans 15 residues. Trimming removed 0 bases from V and 4 bases from J; junction bases left unmatched: 6. In nucleotides, the CDR3 is TGCGCCAGCAGCTTGGGAGCGACAGGGCGCACTGAAGCTTTCTTT. Residues: CASSLGATGRTEAFF. Full variable domain (missing parts from reference TRBV5-1 and TRBJ1-1): KAGVTQTPRYLIKTRGQQVTLSCSPISGHRSVSWYQQTPGQGLQFLFEYFSETQRNKGNFPGRFSGRQFSNSRSEMNVSTLELGDSALYLCASSLGATGRTEAFFGQGTRLTVV.

This chain connects TRBV5-1 to TRBJ2-5; TRBD1 matches at 11 bases. Germline CDR1 is SGHRS and CDR2 is YFSETQ. The V gene end was trimmed by 5 bases and the J gene end by 5 bases; junction bases not matched to a gene: 5. The CDR3 contains 14 residues. The CDR3 is CASSGDRGYETQYF. In nucleotides, the CDR3 is TGCGCCAGCAGTGGGGACAGGGGGTACGAGACCCAGTACTTC.

This chain uses TRBV11-2 with TRBJ1-1; D ambiguous. Germline CDR1 is SGHAT and CDR2 is FQNNGV. Trimming stripped 4 bases from V and 4 bases from J, with 19 bases between. The CDR3 spans 16 residues. The CDR3 region has the DNA TGTGCCAGCAGCTCCTCCTGGCGGGGTATTTTCACTGAAGCTTTCTTT. This translates into CASSSSWRGIFTEAFF.

The CDR3 protein is CASSQVDGGYGYTF. DNA of the CDR3: TGCGCCAGCAGCCAGGTGGACGGTGGGTATGGCTACACCTTC. The V and J genes are TRBV4-1 and TRBJ1-2; D is unresolved. The CDR3 has 14 residues. From germline, CDR1 is MGHRA and CDR2 YSYEKL. The ends were cut back, 3 bases at V and 5 bases at J, with 13 bases in the middle.

The chain links TRBV5-4 to TRBJ2-5, with 13 nucleotides matching TRBD2. V was pared by 6 bases and J by 4 bases, with 6 bases of the junction left unmatched. The CDR3 totals 15 residues. CDR1 SGHNT and CDR2 YYREEE come from the germline V gene (reference sequence). The CDR3 DNA reads TGTGCCAGCAACATAGGACTAGCGGGAGCAGAGACCCAGTACTTC. This codes for CASNIGLAGAETQYF.

This chain connects TRBV11-2 to TRBJ1-5, with D hard to call. Germline V gene data show CDR1 as SGHAT and CDR2 as FQNNGV. Trimming took 1 base from V and 1 from J, leaving 14 bases between them. There are 17 residues in the CDR3. CDR3 protein: CASSLGLGQASNQPQHF. The CDR3 DNA is TGTGCCAGCAGCTTAGGGTTAGGTCAGGCAAGCAATCAGCCCCAGCATTTT.

The V and J genes are TRBV6-1 and TRBJ1-4, with TRBD1 identical over 7 bases. The CDR3 is 20 amino acids. Germline trimming cut 0 bases from V and 4 bases from J; bases unmatched to any gene: 17. Looked up from germline, CDR1 is MNHNS and CDR2 is SASEGT. The CDR3 nucleotides are TGTGCCAGCAGTGAAGCGCCCTCTTTCCTTACAGGGGCGTTTAATGAAAAACTGTTTTTT. Amino acids: CASSEAPSFLTGAFNEKLFF.

The chain recombines TRBV27 with TRBJ2-1, with TRBD1 matching over 9 bases. V was pared by 6 bases and J by 6 bases, with 6 bases of the junction left unmatched. Germline values: CDR1 MNHEY, CDR2 SMNVEV (reference sequence). This CDR3 is 14 amino acids long. The CDR3 nucleotides read TGTGCCAGCAGCAGGGAGACAGGGGGCAATGAGCAGTTCTTC. Translated: CASSRETGGNEQFF.

The CDR3, as DNA: TGCGCCAGCAGCCAACCTGCGCCCACCGGGGAGCTGTTTTTT. This translates into CASSQPAPTGELFF. The V call is TRBV4-3, the J call TRBJ2-2, with D unresolved. The V end was cut by 2 bases, the J end by 4 bases, with 8 bases between. The CDR3 is 14 amino acids. Per the germline V gene, CDR1 is LGHNA and CDR2 is YSLEER.

The J gene is TRBJ1-2, the V gene TRBV6-6, with D tentatively TRBD1 (5 bases). The CDR3 is 14 residues long. Germline V lookup: CDR1 MNHNY, CDR2 SVGAGI (reference sequence). Trimming removed 8 bases from V and 5 bases from J, with 18 bases in between. CDR3 amino acids: CASRIDSRGYGYTF. In DNA, the CDR3 is TGTGCCAGCCGTATAGACAGCCGGGGGTATGGCTACACCTTC.

The genes are TRBV11-1 and TRBJ2-1; D remains unclear. Trimming took 4 bases from V and 10 from J, leaving 11 bases between them. The CDR3 covers 12 residues. From germline, CDR1 is SGHAT and CDR2 FQDESV (reference sequence). Written as DNA, the CDR3 is TGTGCCAGCAGCTCCCCAATGGGGGAGCAGTTCTTC. This sequence encodes CASSSPMGEQFF.

The J gene is TRBJ2-2, the V gene TRBV2; weak D call: TRBD2 (6 bases). Deletions cut 10 bases from V and 2 bases from J, with 14 bases between. The CDR3 is 14 amino acids. Germline V gene lookup returns CDR1 SNHLY and CDR2 FYNNEI. Written as DNA, the CDR3 is TGTGCCACCCGTTGGCGGGGTAACACCGGGGAGCTGTTTTTT. This codes for CATRWRGNTGELFF.

The chain combines TRBV30 with TRBJ1-5; 9 bases align to TRBD1. CDR1 and CDR2 (germline): GTSNPN, SVGIG (reference sequence). With V trimmed by 2 bases and J by 4 bases, 12 bases remained unmatched. This CDR3 has 17 amino acids. CDR3 in DNA: TGTGCCTGGAGTCCCCCTCTTGGACAGGGGTTGAATCAGCCCCAGCATTTT. This gives the protein CAWSPPLGQGLNQPQHF.

The chain combines TRBV30 with TRBJ2-1; D possibly corresponds to TRBD2 (5 bases). The CDR3 totals 10 residues. CDR1 is GTSNPN and CDR2 is SVGIG in the germline V gene (reference sequence). V was cut by 5 bases and J by 7 bases, with 6 bases left in between. CDR3 protein: CAWGENEQFF. In DNA form, the CDR3 reads TGTGCCTGGGGGGAGAATGAGCAGTTCTTC.